One sample yielded the 13 T cell receptor beta chains listed below, sequenced in a study of blood T cell repertoires in COVID-19. Assay: immunoSEQ multiplex PCR; the TCRdb copy retains only in-frame clones and omits some. In the table there are around 100,000 clones, around nine tenths of which are singletons. What was sequenced was peripheral blood. The receptors come from a man aged 50 or older with acute or convalescent COVID-19.

The genes are TRBV9 and TRBJ2-7, with D hard to call. CDR1 and CDR2 (germline): SGDLS, YYNGEE. Trimming removed 4 bases at V and 3 bases at J, with 14 bases between. The CDR3 sequence is 14 residues long. The CDR3 spells CASSLREVDYEQYF. The CDR3 nucleotides read TGTGCCAGCAGCTTGCGTGAAGTAGACTACGAGCAGTACTTC.

The gene calls are TRBV11-2 and TRBJ2-4, with 8 bases matching TRBD1. The CDR3 is 15 residues long. V dropped 5 bases and J dropped 0; count of bases not matched to a gene: 3. CDR1 is SGHAT and CDR2 is FQNNGV in the germline V gene. CDR3 amino acids: CASSGDRPAKNIQYF. The CDR3 region has the DNA TGTGCCAGCAGCGGGGACAGGCCAGCCAAAAACATTCAGTACTTC.

The chain uses TRBV3-1 (or the pseudogene TRBV3-2) and TRBJ2-7; D uncertain. V gave up 0 bases and J gave up 7 bases, with 7 bases separating them. The CDR3 runs 12 residues. In germline, CDR1 is LGHDT, CDR2 YNNKEL (reference sequence). The CDR3 loop reads CASSQDPEEQYF. CDR3 DNA sequence: TGTGCCAGCAGCCAAGATCCCGAGGAGCAGTACTTC.

The V call is TRBV27, the J call TRBJ1-5; D might be TRBD1 (6 bases). The germline V gene has CDR1 MNHEY and CDR2 SMNVEV (reference sequence). The CDR3 is made up of 15 amino acids. The V gene lost 6 bases and the J gene lost 3 bases, with 15 bases spanning the gap. CDR3 nucleotides: TGTGCCAGCAGAGATGGACAGAGTTTCAATCAGCCCCAGCATTTT. Translation: CASRDGQSFNQPQHF.

The chain uses TRBV10-3 and TRBJ2-1, with D perhaps matching TRBD2 (5 bases). The CDR3 has 16 amino acids. The V end lost 0 bases, the J end lost 2 bases, and 11 bases lay between the germline ends. Germline V lookup: CDR1 ENHRY, CDR2 SYGVKD. CDR3 DNA: TGTGCCATCAGTGAGTCGGAGGTTAGCCCCTACAATGAGCAGTTCTTC. Its protein is CAISESEVSPYNEQFF.

V is TRBV7-2 and J is TRBJ1-1; D remains ambiguous. Trimming took 1 base from V and 3 from J, leaving 6 bases between them. The CDR3 spans 13 residues. The germline V gene has CDR1 SGHTA and CDR2 FQGNSA. The CDR3 loop reads CASSLGLDTEAFF. The DNA for the CDR3 is TGTGCCAGCAGCTTAGGTCTTGACACTGAAGCTTTCTTT.

This clone was detected once. J is TRBJ2-1 and V is TRBV25-1; tentatively, D is TRBD2 (6 bases). CDR1 and CDR2 (germline): MGHDK, SYGVNS. The CDR3 has 13 amino acids. V was pared by 8 bases and J by 4 bases, with 12 bases between. The CDR3 sequence: CASGGTYYNEQFF. DNA for the CDR3: TGTGCCAGCGGAGGGACTTATTACAATGAGCAGTTCTTC. Looking up the rest from reference TRBV25-1 and TRBJ2-1 gives the full variable domain: EADIYQTPRYLVIGTGKKITLECSQTMGHDKMYWYQQDPGMELHLIHYSYGVNSTEKGDLSSESTVSRIRTEHFPLTLESARPSHTSQYLCASGGTYYNEQFFGPGTRLTVL.

The V and J genes are TRBV5-1 and TRBJ2-3, with 8 positions matching TRBD2. J was trimmed by 4 bases and V by 6 bases; bases with no gene match: 13. Germline assignment: CDR1 SGHRS and CDR2 YFSETQ. The CDR3 contains 16 residues. CDR3 nucleotides: TGCGCCAGCAACCTCGGGGCGGGAGGTTGGGCAGATACGCAGTATTTT. Translated: CASNLGAGGWADTQYF.

The CDR3 coding sequence is TGTGCCACCAGCAGAGATACACAGGGCCCCGAGGAGCTGTTTTTT. It encodes CATSRDTQGPEELFF. This chain joins TRBV15 and TRBJ2-2; maybe TRBD1 (6 bases). This CDR3 has 15 amino acids. V was cut by 0 bases and J by 10 bases, with 15 bases left in between. The V gene's germline CDR1 is LNHNV and CDR2 YYDKDF (reference sequence).

The chain joins TRBV24-1 to TRBJ2-1, with 14 nucleotides matching TRBD2. Trimming took 9 bases from V and 1 from J; bases not matched to a gene: 7. This CDR3 is built from 17 residues. In germline, CDR1 is KGHDR, CDR2 SFDVKD. The CDR3 DNA follows: TGTGCCACCTCTGGGGGGACTAGCGGGAGATCCTACAATGAGCAGTTCTTC. Protein sequence: CATSGGTSGRSYNEQFF.

The chain recombines TRBV5-4 with TRBJ2-1, with D possibly matching TRBD2 (6 bases). In germline, CDR1 is SGHNT, CDR2 YYREEE (reference sequence). Trimming left V 7 bases short and J 3 bases short, with 8 bases between. The CDR3 has 12 residues. DNA for the CDR3: TGTGCCAGCCGACTAGACTACAATGAGCAGTTCTTC. It yields the protein CASRLDYNEQFF.

The chain joins TRBV7-9 to TRBJ1-3, with TRBD1 matching over 9 bases. The ends lost 4 bases at V and 0 bases at J; junction bases unmatched: 1. The CDR3 consists of 15 residues. Germline-derived CDR1 and CDR2 are SEHNR and FQNEAQ (reference sequence). DNA for the CDR3: TGTGCCAGCAGCTGGGGACAGGGCTCTGGAAACACCATATATTTT. Translation gives CASSWGQGSGNTIYF.

CDR3: CASSLPTGMVTGELFF. The CDR3 bases are TGTGCCAGCAGTTTACCGACAGGGATGGTCACCGGGGAGCTGTTTTTT. The V and J genes are TRBV7-9 and TRBJ2-2, with 7 bases fitting TRBD1. CDR3 length equals 16 residues. Germline CDR1 and CDR2: SEHNR and FQNEAQ (reference sequence). The J segment lost 4 bases and the V segment lost 6 bases, leaving 11 bases of the junction unmatched.